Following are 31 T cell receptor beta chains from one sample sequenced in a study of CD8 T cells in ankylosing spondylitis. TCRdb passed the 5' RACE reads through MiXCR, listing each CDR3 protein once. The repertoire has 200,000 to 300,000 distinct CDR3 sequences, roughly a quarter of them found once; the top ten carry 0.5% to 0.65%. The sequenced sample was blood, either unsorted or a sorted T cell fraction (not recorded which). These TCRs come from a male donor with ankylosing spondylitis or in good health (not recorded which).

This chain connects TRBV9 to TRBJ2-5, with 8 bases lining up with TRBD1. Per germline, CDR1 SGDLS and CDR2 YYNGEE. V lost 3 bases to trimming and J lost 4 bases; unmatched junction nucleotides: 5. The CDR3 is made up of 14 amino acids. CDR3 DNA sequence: TGTGCCAGCAGCGGTGGACAGGGAGGAGAGACCCAGTACTTC. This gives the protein CASSGGQGGETQYF.

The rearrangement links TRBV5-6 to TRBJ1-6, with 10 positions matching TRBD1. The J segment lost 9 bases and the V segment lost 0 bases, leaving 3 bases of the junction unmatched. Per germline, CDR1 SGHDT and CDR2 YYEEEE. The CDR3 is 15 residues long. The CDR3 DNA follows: TGTGCCAGCAGCTTGGATTGGACAGGGGGTTCACCCCTCCACTTT. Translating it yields CASSLDWTGGSPLHF.

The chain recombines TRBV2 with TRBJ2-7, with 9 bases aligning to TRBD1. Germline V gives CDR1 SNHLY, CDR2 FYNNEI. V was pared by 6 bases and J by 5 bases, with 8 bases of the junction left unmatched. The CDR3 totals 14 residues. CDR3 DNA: TGTGCCAGCAGCTATCGGACAGGGGAAAACGAGCAGTACTTC. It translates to CASSYRTGENEQYF.

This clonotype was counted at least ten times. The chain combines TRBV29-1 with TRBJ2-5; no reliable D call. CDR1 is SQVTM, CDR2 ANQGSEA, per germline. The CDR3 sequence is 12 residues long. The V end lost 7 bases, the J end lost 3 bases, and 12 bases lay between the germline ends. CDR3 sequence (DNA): TGCAGCGCTTGTTCGGGTGAAGAGACCCAGTACTTC. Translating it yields CSACSGEETQYF.

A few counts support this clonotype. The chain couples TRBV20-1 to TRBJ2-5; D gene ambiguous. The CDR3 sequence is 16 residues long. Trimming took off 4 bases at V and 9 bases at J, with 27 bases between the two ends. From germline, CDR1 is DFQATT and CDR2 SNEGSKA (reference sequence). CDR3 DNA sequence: TGCAGTGCTATAAAGCAAGGACGGACCCGTAGGGCACCCCAGTACTTC. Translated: CSAIKQGRTRRAPQYF.

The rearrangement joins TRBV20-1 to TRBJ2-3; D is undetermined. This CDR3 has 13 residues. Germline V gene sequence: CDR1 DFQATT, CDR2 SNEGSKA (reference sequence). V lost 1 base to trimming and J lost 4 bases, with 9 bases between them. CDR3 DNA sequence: TGCAGTGCTAGAGGACCCCTCGCAGATACGCAGTATTTT. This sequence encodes CSARGPLADTQYF.

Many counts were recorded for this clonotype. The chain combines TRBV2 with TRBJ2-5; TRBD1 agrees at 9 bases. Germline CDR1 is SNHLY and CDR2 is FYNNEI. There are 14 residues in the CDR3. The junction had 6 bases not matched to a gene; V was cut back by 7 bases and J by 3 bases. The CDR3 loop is CASTRTGDKETQYF. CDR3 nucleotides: TGTGCCAGCACCCGGACAGGGGATAAAGAGACCCAGTACTTC.

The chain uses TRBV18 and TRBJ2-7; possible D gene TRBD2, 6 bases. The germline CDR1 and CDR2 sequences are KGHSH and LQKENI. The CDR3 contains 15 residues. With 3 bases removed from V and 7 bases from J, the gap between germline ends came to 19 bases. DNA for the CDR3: TGTGCCAGCTCACCGTCTAACGGGGGAAGGCTGGAGCAGTACTTC. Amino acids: CASSPSNGGRLEQYF. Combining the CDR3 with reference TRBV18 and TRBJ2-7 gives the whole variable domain NAGVMQNPRHLVRRRGQEARLRCSPMKGHSHVYWYRQLPEEGLKFMVYLQKENIIDESGMPKERFSAEFPKEGPSILRIQQVVRGDSAAYFCASSPSNGGRLEQYFGPGTRLTVT.

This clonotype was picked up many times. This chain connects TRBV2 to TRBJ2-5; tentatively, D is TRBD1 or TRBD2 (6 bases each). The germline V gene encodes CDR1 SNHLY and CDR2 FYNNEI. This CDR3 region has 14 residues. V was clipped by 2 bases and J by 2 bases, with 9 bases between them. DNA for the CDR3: TGTGCCAGCAGTGAACGGGGGCTTCAAGAGACCCAGTACTTC. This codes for CASSERGLQETQYF.

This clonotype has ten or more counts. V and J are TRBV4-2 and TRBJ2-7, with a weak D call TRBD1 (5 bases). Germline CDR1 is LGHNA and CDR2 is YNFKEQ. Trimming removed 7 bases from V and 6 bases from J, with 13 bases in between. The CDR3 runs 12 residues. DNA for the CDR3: TGTGCCAGCAACCCTGGGGCCGGCGAGCAGTACTTC. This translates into CASNPGAGEQYF.

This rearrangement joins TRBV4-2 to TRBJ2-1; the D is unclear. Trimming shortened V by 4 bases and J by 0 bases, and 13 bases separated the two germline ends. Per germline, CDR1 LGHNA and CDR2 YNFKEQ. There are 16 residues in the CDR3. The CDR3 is CASSLGFQSSYNEQFF. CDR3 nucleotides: TGTGCCAGCAGCCTAGGGTTCCAGAGCTCCTACAATGAGCAGTTCTTC.

The CDR3: CASMVSGNTEAFF. CDR3 nucleotide sequence: TGTGCCAGTATGGTTTCGGGGAACACTGAAGCTTTCTTT. V usage is TRBV19 and J usage is TRBJ1-1; D gene unclear. The CDR3 totals 13 residues. In germline, CDR1 is LNHDA, CDR2 SQIVND (reference sequence). The V gene lost 7 bases and the J gene lost 1 base, with 10 bases spanning the gap. The whole variable domain, remainder taken from reference TRBV19 and TRBJ1-1, is DGGITQSPKYLFRKEGQNVTLSCEQNLNHDAMYWYRQDPGQGLRLIYYSQIVNDFQKGDIAEGYSVSREKKESFPLTVTSAQKNPTAFYLCASMVSGNTEAFFGQGTRLTVV.

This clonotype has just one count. CDR3 in amino acids: CASSPGGVWAGELFF. DNA of the CDR3: TGTGCCAGCAGCCCGGGGGGTGTATGGGCCGGGGAGCTGTTTTTT. The chain links TRBV6-5 to TRBJ2-2; the match to TRBD2 covers 7 bases. The V gene's germline CDR1 is MNHEY and CDR2 SVGAGI. The CDR3 has 15 amino acids. The V segment lost 6 bases and the J segment 6 bases; nucleotides outside the gene matches: 10.

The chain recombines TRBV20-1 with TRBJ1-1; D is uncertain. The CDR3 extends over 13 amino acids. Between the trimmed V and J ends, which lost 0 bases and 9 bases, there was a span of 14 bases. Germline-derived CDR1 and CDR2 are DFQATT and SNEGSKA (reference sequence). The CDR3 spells CSARDPSSAQAFF. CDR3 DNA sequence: TGCAGTGCTAGAGACCCCAGCAGTGCTCAAGCTTTCTTT.

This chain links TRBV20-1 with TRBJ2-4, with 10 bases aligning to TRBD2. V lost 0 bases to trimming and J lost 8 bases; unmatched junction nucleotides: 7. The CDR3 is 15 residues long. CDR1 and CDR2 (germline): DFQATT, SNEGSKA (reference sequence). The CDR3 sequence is CSARDDRLAGDIQYF. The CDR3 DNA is TGCAGTGCTAGAGATGATCGGCTAGCGGGGGACATTCAGTACTTC.

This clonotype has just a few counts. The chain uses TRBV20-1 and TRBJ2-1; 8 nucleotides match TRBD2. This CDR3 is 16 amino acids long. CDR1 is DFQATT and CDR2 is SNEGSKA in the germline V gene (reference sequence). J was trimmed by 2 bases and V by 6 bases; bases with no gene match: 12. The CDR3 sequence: CSAIEFSGATYNEQFF. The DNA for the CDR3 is TGCAGTGCCATAGAATTTAGCGGGGCAACCTACAATGAGCAGTTCTTC.

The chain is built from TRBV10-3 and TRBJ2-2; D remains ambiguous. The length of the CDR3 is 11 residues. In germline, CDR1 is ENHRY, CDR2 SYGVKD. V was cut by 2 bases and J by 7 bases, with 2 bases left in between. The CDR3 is CAISEGGELFF. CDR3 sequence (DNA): TGTGCCATCAGTGAGGGCGGGGAGCTGTTTTTT.

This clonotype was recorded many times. This CDR3 is CASSHLSSYNSPLHF. For the CDR3, the DNA is TGTGCCAGCAGCCACCTTAGCTCCTATAATTCACCCCTCCACTTT. The chain has TRBV28 and TRBJ1-6; D unclear. The CDR3 covers 15 residues. Trimming stripped 6 bases from V and 0 bases from J, with 9 bases between. CDR1 is MDHEN, CDR2 SYDVKM, per germline. The full variable domain, rest sourced from reference TRBV28 and TRBJ1-6, is DVKVTQSSRYLVKRTGEKVFLECVQDMDHENMFWYRQDPGLGLRLIYFSYDVKMKEKGDIPEGYSVSREKKERFSLILESASTNQTSMYLCASSHLSSYNSPLHFGNGTRLTVT.

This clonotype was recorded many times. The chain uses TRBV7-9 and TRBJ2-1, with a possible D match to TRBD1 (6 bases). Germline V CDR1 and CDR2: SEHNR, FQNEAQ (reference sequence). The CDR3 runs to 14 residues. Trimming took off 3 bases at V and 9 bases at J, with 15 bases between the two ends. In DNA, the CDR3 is TGTGCCAGCAGCTTTTTCGCAGGGGCGGGTGAGCAGTTCTTC. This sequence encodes CASSFFAGAGEQFF.

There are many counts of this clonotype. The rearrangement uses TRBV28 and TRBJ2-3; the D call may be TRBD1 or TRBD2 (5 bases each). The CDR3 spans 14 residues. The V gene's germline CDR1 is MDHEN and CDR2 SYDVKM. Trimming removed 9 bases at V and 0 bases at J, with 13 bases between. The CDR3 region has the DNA TGTGCCAGTCACGGGACGGCTAGCACAGATACGCAGTATTTT. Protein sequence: CASHGTASTDTQYF.

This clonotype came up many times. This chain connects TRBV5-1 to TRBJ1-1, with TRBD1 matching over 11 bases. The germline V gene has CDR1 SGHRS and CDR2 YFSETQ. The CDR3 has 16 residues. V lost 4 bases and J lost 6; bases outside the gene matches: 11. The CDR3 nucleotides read TGCGCCAGCAGCGAGACCATCCCGGGACAGGGGGCTGAAGCTTTCTTT. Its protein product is CASSETIPGQGAEAFF.

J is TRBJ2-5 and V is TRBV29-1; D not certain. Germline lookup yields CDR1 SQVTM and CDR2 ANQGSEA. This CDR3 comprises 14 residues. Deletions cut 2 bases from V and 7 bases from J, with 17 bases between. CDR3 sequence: CSVEILGRPGTQYF. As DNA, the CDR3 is TGCAGCGTTGAAATTCTTGGCAGACCAGGGACCCAGTACTTC.

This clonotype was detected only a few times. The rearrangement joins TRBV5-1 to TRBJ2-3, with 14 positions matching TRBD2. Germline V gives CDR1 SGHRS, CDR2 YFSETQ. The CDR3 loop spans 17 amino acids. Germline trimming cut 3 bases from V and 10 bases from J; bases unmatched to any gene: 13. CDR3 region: CASSWGLAGAAGEAQYF. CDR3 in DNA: TGCGCCAGCAGCTGGGGACTAGCGGGGGCCGCCGGTGAGGCGCAGTATTTT. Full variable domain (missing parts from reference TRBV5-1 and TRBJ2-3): KAGVTQTPRYLIKTRGQQVTLSCSPISGHRSVSWYQQTPGQGLQFLFEYFSETQRNKGNFPGRFSGRQFSNSRSEMNVSTLELGDSALYLCASSWGLAGAAGEAQYFGPGTRLTVL.

The CDR3, as DNA: TGTGCCAGCGGCCTCAGCCGGACCACAGATACGCAGTATTTT. It codes for CASGLSRTTDTQYF. The rearrangement joins TRBV18 to TRBJ2-3; no clear D gene. The CDR3 runs 14 residues. Germline assignment: CDR1 KGHSH and CDR2 LQKENI. V lost 8 bases and J 2 bases, leaving 14 bases between the germline ends.

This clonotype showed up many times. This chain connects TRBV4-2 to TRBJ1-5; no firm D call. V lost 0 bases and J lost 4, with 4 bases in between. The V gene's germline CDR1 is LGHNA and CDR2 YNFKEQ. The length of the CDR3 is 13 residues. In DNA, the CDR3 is TGTGCCAGCAGCCAAGAGAAGAATCAGCCCCAGCATTTT. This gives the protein CASSQEKNQPQHF.

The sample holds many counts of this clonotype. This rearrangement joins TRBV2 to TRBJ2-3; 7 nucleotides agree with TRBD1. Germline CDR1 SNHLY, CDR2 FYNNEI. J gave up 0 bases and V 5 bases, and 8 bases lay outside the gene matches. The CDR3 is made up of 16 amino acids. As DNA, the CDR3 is TGTGCCAGCAGTCGGACAGGAACGGGTAGCACAGATACGCAGTATTTT. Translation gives CASSRTGTGSTDTQYF.

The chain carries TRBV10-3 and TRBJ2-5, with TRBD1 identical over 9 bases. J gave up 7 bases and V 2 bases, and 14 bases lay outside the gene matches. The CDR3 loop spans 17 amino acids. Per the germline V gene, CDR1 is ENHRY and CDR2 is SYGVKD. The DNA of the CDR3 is TGTGCCATCAGTGAGCCCTCCGGACAGGGGCCAGGGGGGACCCAGTACTTC. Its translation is CAISEPSGQGPGGTQYF.

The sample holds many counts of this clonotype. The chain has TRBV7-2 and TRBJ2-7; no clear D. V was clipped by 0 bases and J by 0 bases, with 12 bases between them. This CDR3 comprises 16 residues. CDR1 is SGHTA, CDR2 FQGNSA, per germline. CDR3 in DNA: TGTGCCAGCAGCTTAGCGTCTGGGGTTATCTCCTACGAGCAGTACTTC. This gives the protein CASSLASGVISYEQYF.

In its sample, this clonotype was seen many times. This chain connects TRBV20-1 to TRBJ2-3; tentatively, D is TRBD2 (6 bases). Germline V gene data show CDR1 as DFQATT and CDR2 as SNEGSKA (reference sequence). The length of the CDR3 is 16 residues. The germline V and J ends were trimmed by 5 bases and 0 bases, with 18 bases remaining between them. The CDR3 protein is CSALPRMAGSTDTQYF. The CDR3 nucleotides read TGCAGTGCTCTCCCGCGAATGGCGGGAAGCACAGATACGCAGTATTTT.

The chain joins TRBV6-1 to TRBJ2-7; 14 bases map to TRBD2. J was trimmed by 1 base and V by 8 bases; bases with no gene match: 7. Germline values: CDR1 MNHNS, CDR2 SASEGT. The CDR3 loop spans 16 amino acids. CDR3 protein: CASHGTSGGPSYEQYF. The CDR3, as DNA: TGTGCCAGCCATGGGACTAGCGGGGGACCTTCCTACGAGCAGTACTTC.

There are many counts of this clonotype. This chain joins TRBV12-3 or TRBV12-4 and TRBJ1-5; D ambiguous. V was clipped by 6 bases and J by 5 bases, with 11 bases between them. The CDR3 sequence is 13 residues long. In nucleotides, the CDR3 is TGTGCCAGCAGCCCGGACGGGGATCAGCCCCAGCATTTT. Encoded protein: CASSPDGDQPQHF.